Sequencing of this T cell receptor (beta chain) was carried out in a study of cytomegalovirus exposure and HLA in healthy donors. Study-level results: According to a later analysis, most TCR beta chains associated with CMV appeared HLA-restricted. In a later analysis, several top co-occurrence clusters appeared linked to parvovirus B19, influenza, CMV and Epstein-Barr virus.

The PCR used 60 Vbeta and 13 Jbeta primers. This table comes from immunoSEQ multiplex PCR, and its TCRdb copy is limited to in-frame clones, with some not included. The profile covers about 160,000 clones, with about four fifths appearing a single time and more than 7% taken by the ten largest. Looked up from germline, CDR1 is SGHRS and CDR2 is YFSETQ. V was clipped by 4 bases and J by 4 bases; unmatched bases: 10. CDR3 length: 16 residues. With respect to this clone: What it binds is unknown.

The sequencing input was PBMCs. The gene calls are TRBV5-1 and TRBJ1-3, with TRBD1 identical over 8 bases. This TCR derives from a male donor in good health and CMV-seropositive. This CDR3 reads CASSPGQGIGGNTIYF. CDR3 nucleotide sequence: TGCGCCAGCAGCCCCGGACAGGGAATAGGAGGAAACACCATATATTTT.